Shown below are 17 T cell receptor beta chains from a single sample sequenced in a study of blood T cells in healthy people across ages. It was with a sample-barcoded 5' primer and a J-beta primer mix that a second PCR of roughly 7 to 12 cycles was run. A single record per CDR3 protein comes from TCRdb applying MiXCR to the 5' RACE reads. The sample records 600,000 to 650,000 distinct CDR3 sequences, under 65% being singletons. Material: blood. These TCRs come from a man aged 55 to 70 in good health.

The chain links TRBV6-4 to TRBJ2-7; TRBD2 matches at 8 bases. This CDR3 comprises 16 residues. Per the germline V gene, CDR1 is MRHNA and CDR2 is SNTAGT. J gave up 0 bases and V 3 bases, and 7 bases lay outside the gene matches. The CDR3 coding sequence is TGTGCCAGCAGTGAAGAGACTAGCGTGAGCTCCTACGAGCAGTACTTC. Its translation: CASSEETSVSSYEQYF.

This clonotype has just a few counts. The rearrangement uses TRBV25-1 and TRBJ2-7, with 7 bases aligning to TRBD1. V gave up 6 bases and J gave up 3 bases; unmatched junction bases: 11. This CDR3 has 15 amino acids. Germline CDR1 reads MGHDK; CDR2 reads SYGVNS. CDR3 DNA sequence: TGTGCCAGCAGCCCTCCCTCGGGACAGCTCTACGAGCAGTACTTC. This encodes CASSPPSGQLYEQYF.

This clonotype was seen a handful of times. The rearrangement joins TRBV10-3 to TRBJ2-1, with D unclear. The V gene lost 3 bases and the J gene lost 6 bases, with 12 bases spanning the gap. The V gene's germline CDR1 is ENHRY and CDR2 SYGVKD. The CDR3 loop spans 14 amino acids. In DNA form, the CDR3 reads TGTGCCATCAGTGAATCGAGGCAGCCCAATGAGCAGTTCTTC. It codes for CAISESRQPNEQFF.

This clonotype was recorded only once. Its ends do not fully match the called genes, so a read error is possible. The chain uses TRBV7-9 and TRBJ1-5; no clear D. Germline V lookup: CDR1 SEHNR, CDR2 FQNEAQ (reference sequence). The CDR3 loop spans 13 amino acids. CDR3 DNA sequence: TGTTCCAGCAGCTCACAGATCAATCAGCCCCAGCATTTT. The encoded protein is CSSSSQINQPQHF.

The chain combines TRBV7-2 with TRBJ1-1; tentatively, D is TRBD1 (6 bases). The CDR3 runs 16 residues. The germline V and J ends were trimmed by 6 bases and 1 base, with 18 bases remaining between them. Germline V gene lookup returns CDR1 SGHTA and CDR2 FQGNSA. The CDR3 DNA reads TGTGCCAGCAGACAGGACAGCTCGCGGGGGAACACTGAAGCTTTCTTT. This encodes CASRQDSSRGNTEAFF.

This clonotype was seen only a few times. In DNA, the CDR3 is TGTGCCAGCAGTGAGCAGACAGGGTTTGGCGAGCAGTACTTC. This sequence encodes CASSEQTGFGEQYF. The gene calls are TRBV6-6 and TRBJ2-7; 7 bases are a match to TRBD1. J gave up 6 bases and V 5 bases, and 10 bases lay outside the gene matches. Germline loops: CDR1 MNHNY, CDR2 SVGAGI (reference sequence). The CDR3 covers 14 residues.

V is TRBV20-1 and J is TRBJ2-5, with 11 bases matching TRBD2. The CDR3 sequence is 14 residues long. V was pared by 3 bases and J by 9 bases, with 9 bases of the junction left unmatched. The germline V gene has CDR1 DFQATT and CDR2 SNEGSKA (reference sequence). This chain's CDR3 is CSARGLAALGAQYF. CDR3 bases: TGCAGTGCTAGGGGACTAGCGGCCCTCGGGGCCCAGTACTTC.

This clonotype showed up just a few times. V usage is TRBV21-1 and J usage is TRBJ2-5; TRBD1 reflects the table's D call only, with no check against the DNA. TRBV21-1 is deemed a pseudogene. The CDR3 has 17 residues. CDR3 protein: CASSNRQGQRIQETQYF. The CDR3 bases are TGTGCCAGCAGCAATCGACAGGGGCAGCGGATCCAAGAGACCCAGTACTTC.

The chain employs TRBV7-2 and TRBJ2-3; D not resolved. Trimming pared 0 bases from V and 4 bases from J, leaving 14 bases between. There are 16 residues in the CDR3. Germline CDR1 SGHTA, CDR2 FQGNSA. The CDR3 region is CASSLAVTRRADTQYF. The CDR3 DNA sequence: TGTGCCAGCAGCTTAGCGGTGACTCGGCGTGCAGATACGCAGTATTTT.

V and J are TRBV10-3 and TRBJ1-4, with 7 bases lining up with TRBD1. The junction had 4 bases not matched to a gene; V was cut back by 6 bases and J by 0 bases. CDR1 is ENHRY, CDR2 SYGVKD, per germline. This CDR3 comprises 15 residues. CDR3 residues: CAISDTGATNEKLFF. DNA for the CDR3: TGTGCCATCAGCGACACAGGGGCAACTAATGAAAAACTGTTTTTT.

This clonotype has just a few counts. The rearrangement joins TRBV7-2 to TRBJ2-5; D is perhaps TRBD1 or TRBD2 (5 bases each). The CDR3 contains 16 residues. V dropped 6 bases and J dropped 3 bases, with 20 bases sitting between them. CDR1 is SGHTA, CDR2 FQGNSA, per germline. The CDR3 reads CASRVHVGVIEETQYF. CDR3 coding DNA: TGTGCCAGCAGAGTCCACGTGGGGGTGATAGAAGAGACCCAGTACTTC.

The CDR3 here is CASGTRQGAFIQYF. As DNA, the CDR3 is TGCGCCAGCGGCACCCGACAGGGGGCTTTCATTCAGTACTTC. This rearrangement joins TRBV5-1 to TRBJ2-4, with TRBD1 matching over 10 bases. The CDR3 loop spans 14 amino acids. Trimming removed 7 bases from V and 9 bases from J; junction bases left unmatched: 10. The germline V gene has CDR1 SGHRS and CDR2 YFSETQ. Full variable domain (remainder filled in from reference TRBV5-1 and TRBJ2-4): KAGVTQTPRYLIKTRGQQVTLSCSPISGHRSVSWYQQTPGQGLQFLFEYFSETQRNKGNFPGRFSGRQFSNSRSEMNVSTLELGDSALYLCASGTRQGAFIQYFGAGTRLSVL.

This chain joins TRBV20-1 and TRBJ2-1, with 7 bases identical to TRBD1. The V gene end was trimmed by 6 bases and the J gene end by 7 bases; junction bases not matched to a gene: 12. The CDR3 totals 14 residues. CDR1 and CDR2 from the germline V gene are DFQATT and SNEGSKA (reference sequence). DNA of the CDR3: TGCAGTGCCCCGAGGACAGGAAGAGAGAATGAGCAGTTCTTC. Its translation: CSAPRTGRENEQFF.

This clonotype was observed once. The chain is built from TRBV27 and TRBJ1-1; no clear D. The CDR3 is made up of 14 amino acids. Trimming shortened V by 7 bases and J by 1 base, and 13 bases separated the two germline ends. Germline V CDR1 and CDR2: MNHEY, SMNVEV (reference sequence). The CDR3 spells CASIPWVGNTEAFF. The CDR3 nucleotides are TGTGCCAGCATCCCCTGGGTGGGGAACACTGAAGCTTTCTTT.

The CDR3 sequence: CAISVGTAQGRRGYTF. CDR3 in DNA: TGTGCCATCAGTGTCGGCACAGCACAGGGGAGGCGCGGCTACACCTTC. The chain joins TRBV10-3 to TRBJ1-2; TRBD1 matches at 7 bases. The junction had 16 bases not matched to a gene; V was cut back by 4 bases and J by 8 bases. CDR3 length equals 16 residues. Germline assignment: CDR1 ENHRY and CDR2 SYGVKD.

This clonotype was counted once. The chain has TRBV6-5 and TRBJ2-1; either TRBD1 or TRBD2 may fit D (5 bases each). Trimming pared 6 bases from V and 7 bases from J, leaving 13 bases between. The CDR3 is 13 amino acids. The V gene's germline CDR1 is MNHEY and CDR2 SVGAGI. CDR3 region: CASSFGWGNEQFF. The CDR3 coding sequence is TGTGCCAGCAGCTTCGGGTGGGGGAATGAGCAGTTCTTC.

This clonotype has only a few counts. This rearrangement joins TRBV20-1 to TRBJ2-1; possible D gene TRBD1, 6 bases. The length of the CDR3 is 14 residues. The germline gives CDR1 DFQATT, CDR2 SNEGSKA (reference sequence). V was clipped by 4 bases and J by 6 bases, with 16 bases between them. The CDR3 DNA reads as TGCAGTGCTACTCGGGACACTCAGATCAATGAGCAGTTCTTC. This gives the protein CSATRDTQINEQFF.